The present TCR beta chain was sequenced within a study of T cells in Graves' hyperthyroidism and ophthalmopathy. Germline trimming cut 5 bases from V and 4 bases from J; bases unmatched to any gene: 7. The germline V gene encodes CDR1 MDHEN and CDR2 SYDVKM. The CDR3 runs to 15 residues. General study findings and limits: Ophthalmopathy was separated from stable hyperthyroidism by a 13 V-J model. Among thyroid clonotypes expanded above 0.001, most also appeared in blood.

The authors deemed Graves' hyperthyroidism stable absent ophthalmopathy progression within 18 months. Uncontrolled infection, other autoimmune disease, pregnancy or lactation excluded patients. Amplification of TCR beta CDR3 regions used RNA as the template. The HTBI set primed first-round TCR CDR3 RT-PCR. One entry per CDR3 protein, called by TCRdb with MiXCR from the multiplex PCR reads. The table records 550,000 to 600,000 distinct CDR3 sequences, about a sixth of them present only once. With regard to this clonotype: What it binds is not known.

The V call is TRBV28, the J call TRBJ2-3; 9 bases match TRBD1. The sequence was collected from a woman aged 18-35 years with Graves' hyperthyroidism. The source material was blood. The CDR3 DNA is TGTGCCAGCAGTCAACCTGGGACAGGGTCAGATACGCAGTATTTT. This encodes CASSQPGTGSDTQYF. The complete variable domain, with remaining parts taken from reference TRBV28 and TRBJ2-3, reads DVKVTQSSRYLVKRTGEKVFLECVQDMDHENMFWYRQDPGLGLRLIYFSYDVKMKEKGDIPEGYSVSREKKERFSLILESASTNQTSMYLCASSQPGTGSDTQYFGPGTRLTVL.